These 10 T cell receptor beta chains came from one sample sequenced in a study of T cell responses to AZD1222 COVID-19 vaccine. TCRdb's copy holds only in-frame clones and misses some; the assay was immunoSEQ multiplex PCR. The repertoire holds 50,000 or so clones, approximately 91% seen once, with about 5.7% in the top ten. Source: peripheral blood, taken 28 days after the second AZD1222 dose. The receptors derive from an adult who received the AZD1222 COVID-19 vaccine.

This clone was detected once. The V gene is TRBV7-9, the J gene TRBJ2-1, with a tentative D call TRBD1 (6 bases). The germline V gene has CDR1 SEHNR and CDR2 FQNEAQ (reference sequence). The length of the CDR3 is 14 residues. V lost 3 bases and J lost 0, with 6 bases in between. The CDR3 DNA sequence: TGTGCCAGCAGCTTCAGGGGCTCCTACAATGAGCAGTTCTTC. It is translated as CASSFRGSYNEQFF.

J is TRBJ1-1 and V is TRBV25-1; D is unresolved. Germline V lookup: CDR1 MGHDK, CDR2 SYGVNS. CDR3 length: 16 residues. V lost 5 bases to trimming and J lost 0 bases, with 16 bases between them. CDR3 amino acids: CASSRGIWSMNTEAFF. CDR3 nucleotides: TGTGCCAGCAGTCGGGGAATTTGGTCCATGAACACTGAAGCTTTCTTT.

The chain joins TRBV13 to TRBJ1-6; a possible D gene is TRBD1 (6 bases). Germline CDR1 reads PRHDT; CDR2 reads FYEKMQ (reference sequence). This CDR3 has 15 residues. Trimming removed 0 bases at V and 9 bases at J, with 12 bases between. CDR3: CASSLGGGGSSPLHF. In DNA form, the CDR3 reads TGTGCCAGCAGCTTAGGAGGGGGGGGTTCTTCACCCCTCCACTTT. The full variable domain, in which reference TRBV13 and TRBJ1-6 provide the parts outside the CDR3, is AAGVIQSPRHLIKEKRETATLKCYPIPRHDTVYWYQQGPGQDPQFLISFYEKMQSDKGSIPDRFSAQQFSDYHSELNMSSLELGDSALYFCASSLGGGGSSPLHFGNGTRLTVT.

The rearrangement joins TRBV3-1 (or the pseudogene TRBV3-2) to TRBJ2-1, with 8 bases that match TRBD1. Looked up from germline, CDR1 is LGHDT and CDR2 is YNNKEL (reference sequence). V lost 4 bases to trimming and J lost 6 bases; unmatched junction nucleotides: 11. The CDR3 is 16 residues long. The CDR3 region is CASSLRGTGALNEQFF. The DNA of the CDR3 is TGTGCCAGCAGCCTTCGTGGGACAGGTGCCCTCAATGAGCAGTTCTTC.

This clone was seen just once. The chain links TRBV7-6 to TRBJ2-1; 13 bases are a match to TRBD2. The trim removed 4 bases at V and 1 base at J, leaving 7 bases unmatched. From germline, CDR1 is SGHVS and CDR2 FNYEAQ. This CDR3 comprises 18 residues. The CDR3 here is CASSYGLAGVESYNEQFF. The DNA of the CDR3 is TGTGCCAGCAGCTATGGACTAGCGGGGGTCGAGTCCTACAATGAGCAGTTCTTC.

This rearrangement joins TRBV5-1 to TRBJ1-4; D possibly corresponds to TRBD1 (5 bases). Germline V gene data show CDR1 as SGHRS and CDR2 as YFSETQ. CDR3 length: 14 amino acids. V lost 5 bases to trimming and J lost 2 bases, with 10 bases between them. The CDR3 loop reads CASSYGTTNEKLFF. The CDR3 DNA reads as TGCGCCAGCAGTTACGGGACCACTAATGAAAAACTGTTTTTT.

V usage is TRBV29-1 and J usage is TRBJ2-3; 7 bases match TRBD1. CDR1 is SQVTM, CDR2 ANQGSEA, per germline. Trimming cost V 6 bases and J 0 bases; bases outside gene matches: 12. CDR3 size: 16 residues. The CDR3 loop reads CSVAGFRGSSTDTQYF. The CDR3 region has the DNA TGCAGCGTCGCCGGCTTCAGGGGGTCAAGCACAGATACGCAGTATTTT.

V and J are TRBV7-9 and TRBJ2-1; the match to TRBD2 covers 10 bases. CDR1 and CDR2 (germline): SEHNR, FQNEAQ (reference sequence). The CDR3 loop spans 15 amino acids. The junction had 0 bases not matched to a gene; V was cut back by 0 bases and J by 4 bases. The DNA of the CDR3 is TGTGCCAGCAGCTTAGCTAGCGGGAGGTACAATGAGCAGTTCTTC. Protein product: CASSLASGRYNEQFF.

This chain's CDR3 is CARRAGGNEQFF. The CDR3 region has the DNA TGCGCCAGGCGAGCGGGAGGCAATGAGCAGTTCTTC. The V call is TRBV5-1, the J call TRBJ2-1; 9 bases agree with TRBD2. Looked up from germline, CDR1 is SGHRS and CDR2 is YFSETQ. This CDR3 comprises 12 residues. The J segment lost 6 bases and the V segment lost 8 bases, leaving 3 bases of the junction unmatched.

The chain carries TRBV6-6 and TRBJ2-3, with a weak D call TRBD2 (6 bases). V gave up 7 bases and J gave up 0 bases, with 14 bases separating them. Germline V gives CDR1 MNHNY, CDR2 SVGAGI (reference sequence). CDR3 size: 15 residues. CDR3 nucleotides: TGTGCCAGCACCGGGACTCGTCGTAGCACAGATACGCAGTATTTT. Amino acids: CASTGTRRSTDTQYF.